The 27 T cell receptor beta chains below come from one sample, sequenced in a study of blood T cell repertoires in COVID-19. Profiling relied on immunoSEQ multiplex PCR, and the TCRdb table lists in-frame clones only, not all of them. This sample has 200,000 to 250,000 clones, with about 79% found just once. The sample was PBMCs or T cells enriched from blood (not recorded which). The receptor set was obtained from a woman aged 40 to 50 with acute COVID-19.

The V and J genes are TRBV2 and TRBJ2-3; TRBD2 aligns across 7 bases. V was pared by 6 bases and J by 0 bases, with 6 bases of the junction left unmatched. There are 15 residues in the CDR3. Germline V lookup: CDR1 SNHLY, CDR2 FYNNEI. This CDR3 reads CASSGAGSSTDTQYF. The CDR3 bases are TGTGCCAGCAGCGGAGCGGGGAGCAGCACAGATACGCAGTATTTT.

This clone came up a few times. The chain is built from TRBV7-6 and TRBJ2-2; 10 bases are a match to TRBD2. The J segment lost 6 bases and the V segment lost 0 bases, leaving 4 bases of the junction unmatched. Germline V gene data show CDR1 as SGHVS and CDR2 as FNYEAQ. CDR3 length: 16 residues. The CDR3 here is CASSLATSGIPGELFF. The CDR3 DNA follows: TGTGCCAGCAGCTTAGCTACTAGCGGGATCCCCGGGGAGCTGTTTTTT.

The table lists this clone with a count of one. The chain is built from TRBV2 and TRBJ1-1; 11 bases are shared with TRBD1. The germline gives CDR1 SNHLY, CDR2 FYNNEI. With 7 bases clipped from V and 0 bases from J, the junction kept 10 bases outside the gene matches. CDR3 length: 17 amino acids. This CDR3 reads CASNKGQGVIMNTEAFF. The CDR3 bases are TGTGCCAGCAACAAGGGACAGGGGGTTATCATGAACACTGAAGCTTTCTTT.

V and J are TRBV5-6 and TRBJ2-3; TRBD2 matches 8 bases. CDR3 length: 15 residues. V trimming: 0 bases; J trimming: 2 bases; junction bases outside the gene matches: 2. Germline assignment: CDR1 SGHDT and CDR2 YYEEEE. The CDR3 bases are TGTGCCAGCAGCTTGGTAGCGGGGATCACAGATACGCAGTATTTT. Protein sequence: CASSLVAGITDTQYF.

The J gene is TRBJ1-6, the V gene TRBV6-5, with D possibly TRBD1 on 6 matching bases. In germline, CDR1 is MNHEY, CDR2 SVGAGI. There are 15 residues in the CDR3. The V end lost 6 bases, the J end lost 12 bases, and 21 bases lay between the germline ends. Here the CDR3 reads CASRDGRGGLVPLHF. The CDR3 nucleotides are TGTGCCAGCAGAGATGGCAGGGGCGGCCTTGTACCCCTCCACTTT.

The chain joins TRBV11-2 to TRBJ1-1; 11 bases align to TRBD1. CDR1 SGHAT and CDR2 FQNNGV come from the germline V gene. CDR3 size: 17 residues. With V trimmed by 3 bases and J by 7 bases, 13 bases remained unmatched. CDR3 bases: TGTGCCAGCAGCTTGCGGGAGGACAGGGGGCGCTTACATGAAGCTTTCTTT. As protein: CASSLREDRGRLHEAFF.

The chain recombines TRBV12-5 with TRBJ2-2, with D possibly TRBD1 on 6 matching bases. The CDR3 extends over 16 amino acids. V lost 3 bases and J lost 5, with 16 bases in between. CDR1 is LGHNT, CDR2 FRNRAP, per germline. CDR3 nucleotides: TGTGCTAGTGGTTTCGATGGGGGCGCATTGACCGGGGAGCTGTTTTTT. Its protein is CASGFDGGALTGELFF. Full variable domain (missing parts from reference TRBV12-5 and TRBJ2-2): DARVTQTPRHKVTEMGQEVTMRCQPILGHNTVFWYRQTMMQGLELLAYFRNRAPLDDSGMPKDRFSAEMPDATLATLKIQPSEPRDSAVYFCASGFDGGALTGELFFGEGSRLTVL.

The V and J genes are TRBV5-4 and TRBJ2-5; TRBD2 matches at 8 bases. V lost 3 bases and J lost 3; bases outside the gene matches: 4. This CDR3 comprises 14 residues. Looked up from germline, CDR1 is SGHNT and CDR2 is YYREEE (reference sequence). The CDR3: CASSSGGRKETQYF. The CDR3 DNA follows: TGTGCCAGCAGCTCGGGGGGGAGGAAAGAGACCCAGTACTTC.

This clone was seen a single time. This rearrangement joins TRBV11-2 to TRBJ1-1; no definite D call. V dropped 6 bases and J dropped 4 bases, with 9 bases sitting between them. CDR3 length: 12 residues. Germline V gene sequence: CDR1 SGHAT, CDR2 FQNNGV. The DNA for the CDR3 is TGTGCCAGCAGTCACCTGAGCACTGAAGCTTTCTTT. As protein: CASSHLSTEAFF.

The rearrangement uses TRBV28 and TRBJ1-2; D is uncertain. V lost 6 bases to trimming and J lost 4 bases, with 9 bases between them. The CDR3 extends over 12 amino acids. Germline V gene lookup returns CDR1 MDHEN and CDR2 SYDVKM. The CDR3 sequence: CASRFPLYGYTF. CDR3 coding DNA: TGTGCCAGCAGGTTTCCCCTCTATGGCTACACCTTC.

The V and J genes are TRBV10-2 and TRBJ2-1; 9 positions agree with TRBD2. The V gene's germline CDR1 is WSHSY and CDR2 SAAADI. The CDR3 consists of 15 residues. J lost 10 bases, V lost 8 bases, and 15 bases had no gene match. The CDR3 coding sequence is TGCGCCAGCCATTCCCACTCGCGGGAGGGGATCGAGCAGTTCTTC. Translation gives CASHSHSREGIEQFF.

This chain uses TRBV19 with TRBJ2-2; TRBD2 agrees at 8 bases. Germline values: CDR1 LNHDA, CDR2 SQIVND (reference sequence). The ends lost 5 bases at V and 0 bases at J; junction bases unmatched: 5. This CDR3 comprises 16 residues. CDR3 in amino acids: CASSSVAGSNTGELFF. The CDR3 nucleotides are TGTGCCAGTAGTTCCGTAGCGGGATCGAACACCGGGGAGCTGTTTTTT. Full variable domain (rest looked up from reference TRBV19 and TRBJ2-2): DGGITQSPKYLFRKEGQNVTLSCEQNLNHDAMYWYRQDPGQGLRLIYYSQIVNDFQKGDIAEGYSVSREKKESFPLTVTSAQKNPTAFYLCASSSVAGSNTGELFFGEGSRLTVL.

This clone was detected once. V usage is TRBV30 and J usage is TRBJ1-2; D uncertain. The CDR3 has 12 amino acids. Trimming left V 1 base short and J 5 bases short, with 8 bases between. Germline CDR1 and CDR2: GTSNPN and SVGIG (reference sequence). The CDR3 DNA follows: TGTGCCTGGAGTGACGGACTATATGGCTACACCTTC. Protein sequence: CAWSDGLYGYTF.

J is TRBJ1-4 and V is TRBV18, with D unclear. This CDR3 comprises 15 residues. The germline V gene has CDR1 KGHSH and CDR2 LQKENI. Trimming pared 0 bases from V and 6 bases from J, leaving 11 bases between. CDR3 DNA sequence: TGTGCCAGCTCACCACCGGGAATGAGGGATGAAAAACTGTTTTTT. It is translated as CASSPPGMRDEKLFF.

About this clone: Within the sample, other DNA sequences also encode this same CDR3. The rearrangement joins TRBV5-4 to TRBJ1-2; D might be TRBD1 (5 bases). V lost 1 base to trimming and J lost 2 bases, with 6 bases between them. Per the germline V gene, CDR1 is SGHNT and CDR2 is YYREEE (reference sequence). The CDR3 contains 13 residues. CDR3 DNA: TGTGCCAGCAGCTTGCCAGGGAACTATGGCTACACCTTC. Protein product: CASSLPGNYGYTF.

CDR3 in DNA: TGTGCCAGCAGTGCCTTGATGGGACTAGCGGGAGGGAGCTACGAGCAGTACTTC. Encoded protein: CASSALMGLAGGSYEQYF. V gene TRBV6-1 combines with J gene TRBJ2-7; TRBD2 agrees at 16 bases. The CDR3 sequence is 18 residues long. Germline assignment: CDR1 MNHNS and CDR2 SASEGT. After removal of 4 bases from V and 3 bases from J, the junction contained 9 bases not matched to a gene.

The CDR3 loop is CAWSRPGTGNTIYF. The CDR3 nucleotides are TGTGCCTGGAGCCGCCCGGGAACTGGAAACACCATATATTTT. The V call is TRBV30, the J call TRBJ1-3, with D hard to call. V was clipped by 3 bases and J by 2 bases, with 11 bases between them. The CDR3 has 14 amino acids. Germline V lookup: CDR1 GTSNPN, CDR2 SVGIG (reference sequence).

This chain connects TRBV3-1 (or the pseudogene TRBV3-2) to TRBJ1-1; 9 bases are shared with TRBD1. The germline V gene has CDR1 LGHDT and CDR2 YNNKEL (reference sequence). With 4 bases clipped from V and 5 bases from J, the junction kept 5 bases outside the gene matches. The CDR3 sequence is 14 residues long. CDR3 residues: CASSRTGAGTEAFF. For the CDR3, the DNA is TGTGCCAGCAGCCGGACAGGGGCCGGGACTGAAGCTTTCTTT.

This clone has just a few counts. The genes are TRBV2 and TRBJ1-5; D is unclear. The CDR3 covers 13 residues. V was pared by 4 bases and J by 5 bases, with 9 bases between. Germline assignment: CDR1 SNHLY and CDR2 FYNNEI. The chain's CDR3 is CASSVTGYQPQHF. The CDR3 DNA reads as TGTGCCAGCAGTGTGACTGGTTATCAGCCCCAGCATTTT.

J is TRBJ1-6 and V is TRBV27; 9 bases line up with TRBD1. Germline-derived CDR1 and CDR2 are MNHEY and SMNVEV (reference sequence). The CDR3 is made up of 15 amino acids. Unmatched junction bases numbered 7, after V lost 5 bases and J lost 8 bases. The CDR3 bases are TGTGCCAGCAGTAGAACAGGGGGCAGTGATTCACCCCTCCACTTT. Amino acid sequence: CASSRTGGSDSPLHF.

The chain is built from TRBV6-2 or TRBV6-3 and TRBJ2-3; D is uncertain. Per germline, CDR1 MNHEY and CDR2 SVGEGT. Deletions cut 2 bases from V and 2 bases from J, with 8 bases between. The CDR3 has 14 amino acids. The CDR3 DNA is TGTGCCAGCAGTTACGGAGCTTTCACAGATACGCAGTATTTT. Its protein product is CASSYGAFTDTQYF.

The CDR3 region is CASRSQGNEQFF. In nucleotides, the CDR3 is TGTGCCAGCAGGTCTCAGGGCAATGAGCAGTTCTTC. The chain recombines TRBV7-3 with TRBJ2-1, with D possibly being TRBD1 (5 bases). Trimming removed 6 bases from V and 6 bases from J, with 9 bases in between. The CDR3 is made up of 12 amino acids. Germline-derived CDR1 and CDR2 are SGHTA and FQGTGA.

The chain carries TRBV10-3 and TRBJ2-3; TRBD2 aligns across 10 bases. The V and J ends lost 7 bases and 5 bases, in that order; junction bases with no gene match: 6. The CDR3 is 14 residues long. The V gene's germline CDR1 is ENHRY and CDR2 SYGVKD. In DNA form, the CDR3 reads TGTGCCATCAAAAGCGGGAGGGCCGGAGATACGCAGTATTTT. It is translated as CAIKSGRAGDTQYF.

This chain links TRBV4-1 with TRBJ1-2, with D perhaps TRBD1 (5 bases). CDR1 is MGHRA, CDR2 YSYEKL, per germline. The CDR3 spans 14 residues. V lost 0 bases to trimming and J lost 7 bases, with 12 bases between them. The CDR3 protein is CASSQDGGGSGYTF. The CDR3, as DNA: TGCGCCAGCAGCCAAGACGGGGGGGGTAGTGGCTACACCTTC.

The J gene is TRBJ1-1, the V gene TRBV18; D is unclear. Trimming pared 2 bases from V and 3 bases from J, leaving 13 bases between. This CDR3 region has 15 residues. Germline values: CDR1 KGHSH, CDR2 LQKENI. The CDR3 sequence: CASSPLGRVDTEAFF. The CDR3 nucleotides are TGTGCCAGCTCACCATTGGGGAGAGTGGACACTGAAGCTTTCTTT.

This chain joins TRBV29-1 and TRBJ2-3; tentative D call: TRBD1 (6 bases). The CDR3 has 14 residues. CDR1 and CDR2 from the germline V gene are SQVTM and ANQGSEA. Deletions cut 3 bases from V and 0 bases from J, with 10 bases between. CDR3 loop: CSVEAGASTDTQYF. The CDR3 nucleotides read TGCAGCGTTGAGGCAGGGGCAAGCACAGATACGCAGTATTTT.

This chain links TRBV28 with TRBJ2-7; D unresolved. Trimming left V 4 bases short and J 7 bases short, with 14 bases between. The CDR3 has 13 amino acids. Germline V lookup: CDR1 MDHEN, CDR2 SYDVKM. Here the CDR3 DNA reads TGTGCCAGCAGTTACCCCACGGGTGGGGAGCAGTACTTC. As protein: CASSYPTGGEQYF.